The next 30 T cell receptor beta chains were all read from a single sample in a study of blood T cell repertoires in COVID-19. This table comes from immunoSEQ multiplex PCR, and its TCRdb copy is limited to in-frame clones, with some not included. The sample has some 270,000 clones, 80% to 95% seen once; the top ten hold roughly 2.8%. The specimen sequenced was PBMCs or T cells enriched from blood (not recorded which). These receptors were obtained from a man in his forties or fifties who had been exposed to COVID-19.

The chain recombines TRBV12-3 or TRBV12-4 with TRBJ2-5, with no clear D. V dropped 4 bases and J dropped 5 bases, with 5 bases sitting between them. This CDR3 region has 11 residues. CDR3 region: CASSSYETQYF. The CDR3 nucleotides are TGTGCCAGCAGTTCGTATGAGACCCAGTACTTC.

The chain joins TRBV19 to TRBJ2-7; perhaps TRBD2 as D (5 bases). This CDR3 comprises 18 residues. Germline CDR1 and CDR2: LNHDA and SQIVND (reference sequence). V gave up 2 bases and J gave up 5 bases, with 25 bases separating them. The CDR3: CASSIREFGWSKPHEQYF. The CDR3 region has the DNA TGTGCCAGTAGTATAAGGGAGTTTGGTTGGAGTAAACCTCACGAGCAGTACTTC.

In this sample, this clone turned up once. The V gene is TRBV5-4, the J gene TRBJ2-7, with D perhaps matching TRBD2 (6 bases). The CDR3 totals 13 residues. Trimming left V 2 bases short and J 6 bases short, with 12 bases between. Looked up from germline, CDR1 is SGHNT and CDR2 is YYREEE (reference sequence). The CDR3 nucleotides are TGTGCCAGCAGCTTTGGAGGGTTTAGCGAGCAGTACTTC. It yields the protein CASSFGGFSEQYF.

V and J are TRBV2 and TRBJ2-1; 10 bases are shared with TRBD2. The CDR3 consists of 14 residues. V lost 7 bases, J lost 7 bases, and 7 bases stayed unmatched. Per the germline V gene, CDR1 is SNHLY and CDR2 is FYNNEI. CDR3 sequence (DNA): TGTGCCAGCACCCTAGCGGGAGAAGGGAATGAGCAGTTCTTC. It specifies CASTLAGEGNEQFF.

The chain links TRBV5-1 to TRBJ2-1; 8 positions match TRBD2. This CDR3 is built from 14 residues. CDR1 and CDR2 from the germline V gene are SGHRS and YFSETQ. With V trimmed by 4 bases and J by 2 bases, 2 bases remained unmatched. The CDR3 region has the DNA TGCGCCAGCAGCGTAGCGGGGACCTACAATGAGCAGTTCTTC. Translated: CASSVAGTYNEQFF.

The DNA of the CDR3 is TGTGCCAGCAGTGTCTCGCGTAGGGGAACAGATACGCAGTATTTT. Translated, it gives CASSVSRRGTDTQYF. The chain recombines TRBV25-1 with TRBJ2-3; weak D call: TRBD1 (5 bases). The CDR3 consists of 15 residues. Germline CDR1 is MGHDK and CDR2 is SYGVNS. The V end was cut by 4 bases, the J end by 3 bases, with 14 bases between.

The genes are TRBV29-1 and TRBJ2-7; perhaps TRBD1 as D (6 bases). CDR1 and CDR2 from the germline V gene are SQVTM and ANQGSEA. There are 11 residues in the CDR3. Deletions cut 5 bases from V and 5 bases from J, with 10 bases between. This CDR3 is CSVNRANEQYF. In nucleotides, the CDR3 is TGCAGCGTTAACAGGGCTAACGAGCAGTACTTC.

The CDR3 sequence: CASKTRGNQPQHF. The CDR3 coding sequence is TGTGCCAGTAAAACCAGGGGCAATCAGCCCCAGCATTTT. The chain carries TRBV19 and TRBJ1-5, with TRBD1 as a possible D gene (5 bases). V lost 7 bases and J 2 bases, leaving 9 bases between the germline ends. CDR1 is LNHDA, CDR2 SQIVND, per germline (reference sequence). This CDR3 region has 13 residues.

This clone was seen only once. This chain links TRBV5-1 with TRBJ2-2; 10 bases match TRBD1. This CDR3 has 15 residues. Germline CDR1 reads SGHRS; CDR2 reads YFSETQ. V lost 3 bases and J lost 7; bases outside the gene matches: 6. This CDR3 is CASSWTGTGDGELFF. CDR3 sequence (DNA): TGCGCCAGCAGCTGGACCGGGACAGGGGACGGGGAGCTGTTTTTT.

The chain joins TRBV19 to TRBJ2-1; D might be TRBD2 (6 bases). CDR1 and CDR2 (germline): LNHDA, SQIVND (reference sequence). There are 11 residues in the CDR3. The V gene lost 10 bases and the J gene lost 10 bases, with 14 bases spanning the gap. Here the CDR3 DNA reads TGTGCCACCGGAGGGTGGCAGGAGCAGTTCTTC. It is translated as CATGGWQEQFF.

V gene TRBV5-1 combines with J gene TRBJ2-7; D possibly corresponds to TRBD2 (6 bases). The V end was cut by 5 bases, the J end by 7 bases, with 28 bases between. There are 17 residues in the CDR3. CDR1 and CDR2 from the germline V gene are SGHRS and YFSETQ. CDR3 DNA sequence: TGCGCCAGCAGTCTCCCCTTGGGCGGAGGGGTGAATATAGAGCAGTACTTC. It specifies CASSLPLGGGVNIEQYF.

CDR3 sequence reads: CSAVTRSQHF. The CDR3 DNA reads as TGCAGTGCCGTGACCAGGTCCCAGCATTTT. The chain carries TRBV20-1 and TRBJ1-5, with unresolved D. Between the trimmed V and J ends, which lost 6 bases and 11 bases, there was a span of 11 bases. This CDR3 has 10 amino acids. Germline-derived CDR1 and CDR2 are DFQATT and SNEGSKA (reference sequence).

The CDR3 region is CASSSSVSSYNEQFF. CDR3 nucleotides: TGTGCCAGCAGTTCATCGGTGAGCTCCTACAATGAGCAGTTCTTC. J is TRBJ2-1 and V is TRBV27; D call uncertain. Germline-derived CDR1 and CDR2 are MNHEY and SMNVEV (reference sequence). Trimming removed 4 bases from V and 0 bases from J, with 10 bases in between. The CDR3 sequence is 15 residues long.

This chain connects TRBV15 to TRBJ2-7; tentative D call: TRBD1 (6 bases). CDR3 length: 17 residues. Looked up from germline, CDR1 is LNHNV and CDR2 is YYDKDF (reference sequence). The ends were cut back, 2 bases at V and 3 bases at J, with 20 bases in the middle. The CDR3 loop is CATSRQGMDRGHYEQYF. The CDR3 bases are TGTGCCACCAGCAGACAAGGGATGGATAGGGGACACTACGAGCAGTACTTC.

The chain employs TRBV5-1 and TRBJ2-2; TRBD1 is a possible D gene (5 bases). The V gene lost 0 bases and the J gene lost 1 base, with 10 bases spanning the gap. The germline CDR1 and CDR2 sequences are SGHRS and YFSETQ. The CDR3 consists of 16 residues. CDR3 amino acids: CASSLAVTENTGELFF. The DNA of the CDR3 is TGCGCCAGCAGCTTGGCCGTGACAGAGAACACCGGGGAGCTGTTTTTT.

The V gene is TRBV7-2, the J gene TRBJ1-2; possibly TRBD1 for D (5 bases). The CDR3 loop spans 14 amino acids. Deletions cut 5 bases from V and 4 bases from J, with 14 bases between. Germline values: CDR1 SGHTA, CDR2 FQGNSA. CDR3 nucleotide sequence: TGTGCCAGCAGCCTCCCGACAGTATTCTATGGCTACACCTTC. Protein sequence: CASSLPTVFYGYTF.

This clone was counted once. The chain's CDR3 is CASSPGAYEQYF. The CDR3 region has the DNA TGTGCCAGCAGCCCGGGGGCCTACGAGCAGTACTTC. The V call is TRBV7-8, the J call TRBJ2-7; a possible D gene is TRBD2 (6 bases). Trimming stripped 5 bases from V and 2 bases from J, with 7 bases between. Germline CDR1 and CDR2: SGHVS and FQNEAQ. This CDR3 is 12 amino acids long.

The chain couples TRBV29-1 to TRBJ2-7; weak D call: TRBD2 (5 bases). V was trimmed by 7 bases and J by 3 bases, leaving 19 bases between them. The length of the CDR3 is 14 residues. Germline CDR1 and CDR2: SQVTM and ANQGSEA. The CDR3 nucleotides read TGCAGCGCCGCGGGTCCCCTTGGTTACTACGAGCAGTACTTC. It yields the protein CSAAGPLGYYEQYF.

The table lists this clone with a few counts. This chain uses TRBV24-1 with TRBJ1-4, with D possibly matching TRBD1 (5 bases). Between the trimmed V and J ends, which lost 5 bases and 6 bases, there was a span of 12 bases. Germline CDR1 reads KGHDR; CDR2 reads SFDVKD. The CDR3 length is 14 residues. For the CDR3, the DNA is TGTGCCACCAGTGCCGGGGGGAGGGATGAAAAACTGTTTTTT. Amino acids: CATSAGGRDEKLFF.

This chain uses TRBV5-5 with TRBJ2-3, with no clear D. Between the trimmed V and J ends, which lost 4 bases and 4 bases, there was a span of 22 bases. The CDR3 has 17 residues. CDR1 SGHKS and CDR2 YYEKEE come from the germline V gene (reference sequence). CDR3 residues: CASSPLKHTFPPDTQYF. The CDR3 DNA sequence: TGTGCCAGCAGCCCACTAAAACACACATTCCCACCAGATACGCAGTATTTT.

CDR3: CASSLRGGRNQPQHF. The DNA of the CDR3 is TGCGCCAGCAGCTTGCGAGGGGGTCGCAATCAGCCCCAGCATTTT. The rearrangement uses TRBV5-1 and TRBJ1-5, with D tentatively TRBD1 (6 bases). The CDR3 is 15 amino acids. Looked up from germline, CDR1 is SGHRS and CDR2 is YFSETQ. V was shortened by 1 base and J by 2 bases, with 10 bases between the two germline ends.

In DNA, the CDR3 is TGCAGTCCCACGCAGGGTACCGAGCAGTACTTC. Translated: CSPTQGTEQYF. The rearrangement links TRBV20-1 to TRBJ2-7, with D possibly matching TRBD1 (5 bases). V lost 8 bases and J lost 6, with 14 bases in between. The CDR3 is made up of 11 amino acids. Germline CDR1 is DFQATT and CDR2 is SNEGSKA (reference sequence).

The V and J genes are TRBV28 and TRBJ1-2; the D is unclear. V was clipped by 5 bases and J by 8 bases, with 21 bases between them. CDR1 is MDHEN, CDR2 SYDVKM, per germline. The CDR3 is 15 residues long. The CDR3: CASSKSALGSWGYTF. Written as DNA, the CDR3 is TGTGCCAGCAGTAAGTCCGCTCTAGGGAGTTGGGGCTACACCTTC.

The chain links TRBV7-9 to TRBJ2-7; possibly TRBD2 for D (5 bases). Germline loops: CDR1 SEHNR, CDR2 FQNEAQ (reference sequence). CDR3 length equals 15 residues. The ends were cut back, 5 bases at V and 0 bases at J, with 14 bases in the middle. CDR3 protein: CASSRVYGSSYEQYF. In DNA, the CDR3 is TGTGCCAGCAGCCGGGTCTATGGGAGCTCCTACGAGCAGTACTTC.

This rearrangement joins TRBV10-2 to TRBJ1-1; a possible D gene is TRBD1 (5 bases). The V gene's germline CDR1 is WSHSY and CDR2 SAAADI. The length of the CDR3 is 14 residues. Trimming removed 2 bases from V and 3 bases from J, with 10 bases in between. The CDR3 sequence: CASSEKGVYTEAFF. In DNA form, the CDR3 reads TGCGCCAGCAGTGAGAAAGGGGTTTACACTGAAGCTTTCTTT.

The rearrangement links TRBV28 to TRBJ1-5; D is unclear. The CDR3 length is 12 residues. Germline V gene lookup returns CDR1 MDHEN and CDR2 SYDVKM. V was clipped by 6 bases and J by 6 bases, with 9 bases between them. CDR3 loop: CASSTVSQPQHF. In nucleotides, the CDR3 is TGTGCCAGCAGCACAGTAAGTCAGCCCCAGCATTTT.

In its sample, this clone was seen a few times. The chain links TRBV15 to TRBJ1-1; weak D call: TRBD1 (6 bases). The V gene's germline CDR1 is LNHNV and CDR2 YYDKDF (reference sequence). This CDR3 contains 14 residues. V lost 5 bases, J lost 4 bases, and 14 bases lay in between. This CDR3 is CATSEVQGGTEAFF. CDR3 nucleotide sequence: TGTGCCACCAGCGAAGTACAAGGGGGCACTGAAGCTTTCTTT.

This chain joins TRBV7-2 and TRBJ1-3, with a tentative D call TRBD1 (5 bases). Germline CDR1 reads SGHTA; CDR2 reads FQGNSA. The length of the CDR3 is 15 residues. Trimming cost V 5 bases and J 2 bases, with 13 bases left between them. The CDR3 DNA reads TGTGCCAGCAGCGCCCACAGGAGGGCTGGAAACACCATATATTTT. This translates into CASSAHRRAGNTIYF.

The chain carries TRBV27 and TRBJ1-1; tentative D call: TRBD1 (5 bases). The germline V and J ends were trimmed by 5 bases and 0 bases, with 10 bases remaining between them. From germline, CDR1 is MNHEY and CDR2 SMNVEV (reference sequence). CDR3 length equals 14 residues. The CDR3 DNA sequence: TGTGCCAGCAGTCCCACAGGAATGAACACTGAAGCTTTCTTT. Amino acids: CASSPTGMNTEAFF.

This rearrangement joins TRBV6-6 to TRBJ2-2; 9 bases align to TRBD1. The V gene's germline CDR1 is MNHNY and CDR2 SVGAGI (reference sequence). The CDR3 is made up of 16 amino acids. Trimming took 4 bases from V and 6 from J; bases not matched to a gene: 9. The CDR3 nucleotides are TGTGCCAGCAGTTTAATGCCGGGACAGGGTTCCGGGGAGCTGTTTTTT. This gives the protein CASSLMPGQGSGELFF.